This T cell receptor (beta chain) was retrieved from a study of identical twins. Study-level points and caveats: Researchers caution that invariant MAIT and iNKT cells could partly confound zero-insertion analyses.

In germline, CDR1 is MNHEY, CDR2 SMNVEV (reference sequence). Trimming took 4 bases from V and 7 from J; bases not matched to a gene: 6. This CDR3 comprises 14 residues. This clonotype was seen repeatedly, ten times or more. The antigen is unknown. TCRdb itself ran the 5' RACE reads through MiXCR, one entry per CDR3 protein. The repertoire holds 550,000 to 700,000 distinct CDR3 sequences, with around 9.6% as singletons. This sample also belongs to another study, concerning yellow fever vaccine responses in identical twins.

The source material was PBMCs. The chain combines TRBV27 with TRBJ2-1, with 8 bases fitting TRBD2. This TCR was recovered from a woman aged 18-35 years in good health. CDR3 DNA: TGTGCCAGCAGTTCGGAGCGGGAGTGGAATGAGCAGTTCTTC. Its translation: CASSSEREWNEQFF.